The T cell receptor beta chain under discussion was sequenced for a study of shared clonotypes between healthy human individuals. In the study overall: Aged 18 to 49, the donors were a couple of women and a few men.

CD4+ cells yielded CD45RA+ naive and CD45RA-negative memory subsets. The material for each subset, its genomic DNA, was split evenly across several immunoSEQ plates. The table came from immunoSEQ multiplex PCR; TCRdb's copy has only in-frame clones and leaves some out. The sample holds over a million clones, about 74% seen once. Germline V gives CDR1 SGHTA, CDR2 FQGNSA. CDR3 length equals 16 residues. J gave up 3 bases and V 2 bases, and 6 bases lay outside the gene matches. The receptor was derived from a young man in good health. The sample was memory CD4+ T cells sorted from blood. The subset here: CD45RA-negative fraction. The chain recombines TRBV7-2 with TRBJ2-3, with TRBD2 matching over 9 bases. DNA for the CDR3: TGTGCCAGCAGCTTAAGGGCGGGAGGGCGTACAGATACGCAGTATTTT. As protein: CASSLRAGGRTDTQYF.